This TCR beta chain was sequenced for a study of tumor-infiltrating lymphocytes in primary liver carcinoma. With a constant-region primer, TCR beta cDNA was made from 450 to 650 ng of total RNA. What produced the TCR beta libraries was three nested multiplex PCR rounds using slightly modified ARM-PCR. Rounds one and two of PCR, each of 10 to 11 cycles, were primed with TRBV1-TRBV30 forward primers and a C-beta reverse primer. MiXCR, applied by TCRdb to the multiplex PCR reads, yields one record per CDR3 protein. The sample shows fewer than 250,000 distinct CDR3 sequences, around four fifths of them seen only once. V lost 5 bases to trimming and J lost 5 bases; unmatched junction nucleotides: 3. CDR3 size: 12 residues. Germline V gene sequence: CDR1 MNHEY, CDR2 SVGAGI. RNA and DNA were co-extracted from about 19-30 mg of unsorted bulk tissue.

The rearrangement uses TRBV6-5 and TRBJ2-7, with 7 bases matching TRBD2. The sequencing sample was made of tumor tissue from primary liver carcinoma. The origin of this receptor is a man aged 40-55 years with primary liver carcinoma and hepatitis B virus infection. The CDR3 sequence: CASSPGGNEQYF. CDR3 nucleotides: TGTGCCAGCAGTCCGGGGGGAAACGAGCAGTACTTC.